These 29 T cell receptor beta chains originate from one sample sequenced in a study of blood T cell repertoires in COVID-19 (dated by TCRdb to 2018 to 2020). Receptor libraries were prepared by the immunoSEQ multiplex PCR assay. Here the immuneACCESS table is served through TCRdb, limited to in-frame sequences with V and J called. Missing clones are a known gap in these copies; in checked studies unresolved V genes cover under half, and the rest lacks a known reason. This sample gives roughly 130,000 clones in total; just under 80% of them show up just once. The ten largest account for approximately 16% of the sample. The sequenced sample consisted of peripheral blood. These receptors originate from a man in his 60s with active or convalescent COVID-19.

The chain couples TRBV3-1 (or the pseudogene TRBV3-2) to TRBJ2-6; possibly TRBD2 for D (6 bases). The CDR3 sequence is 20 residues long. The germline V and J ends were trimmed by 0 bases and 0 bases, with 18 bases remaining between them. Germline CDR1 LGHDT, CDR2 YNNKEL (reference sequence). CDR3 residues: CASSQDYPSGHSSGANVLTF. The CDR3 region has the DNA TGTGCCAGCAGCCAAGATTACCCCAGCGGGCACAGCTCTGGGGCCAACGTCCTGACTTTC.

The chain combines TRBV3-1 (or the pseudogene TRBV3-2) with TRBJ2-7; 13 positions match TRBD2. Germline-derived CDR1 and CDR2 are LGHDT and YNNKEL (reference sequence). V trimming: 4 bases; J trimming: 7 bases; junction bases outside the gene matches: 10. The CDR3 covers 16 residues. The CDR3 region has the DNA TGTGCCAGCAGCCCAGGGACTAGCGGGGATGTCTGGGAGCAGTACTTC. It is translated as CASSPGTSGDVWEQYF.

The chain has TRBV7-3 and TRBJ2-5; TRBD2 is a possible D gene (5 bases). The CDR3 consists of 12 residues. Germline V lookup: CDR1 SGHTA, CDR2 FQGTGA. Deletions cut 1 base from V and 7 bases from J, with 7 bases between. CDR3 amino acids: CASSLSEGTQYF. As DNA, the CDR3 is TGTGCCAGCAGCTTAAGCGAGGGGACCCAGTACTTC.

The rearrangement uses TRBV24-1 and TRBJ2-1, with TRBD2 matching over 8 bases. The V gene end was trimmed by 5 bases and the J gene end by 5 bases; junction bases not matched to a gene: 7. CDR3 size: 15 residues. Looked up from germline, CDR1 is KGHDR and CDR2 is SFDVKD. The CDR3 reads CATSAGGRSHNEQFF. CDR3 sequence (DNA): TGTGCCACCAGTGCGGGCGGGAGGTCCCACAATGAGCAGTTCTTC.

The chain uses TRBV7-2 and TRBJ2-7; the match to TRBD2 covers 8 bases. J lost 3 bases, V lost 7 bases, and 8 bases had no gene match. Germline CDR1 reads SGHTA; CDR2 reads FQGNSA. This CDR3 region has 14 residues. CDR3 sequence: CASKAAGGGYEQYF. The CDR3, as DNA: TGTGCCAGCAAGGCGGCGGGAGGCGGCTACGAGCAGTACTTC.

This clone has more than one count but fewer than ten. CDR3 residues: CASSPVGFSYNEQFF. Written as DNA, the CDR3 is TGTGCCAGCAGCCCCGTGGGCTTTTCCTACAATGAGCAGTTCTTC. The chain uses TRBV28 and TRBJ2-1; no clear D gene. The length of the CDR3 is 15 residues. V gave up 6 bases and J gave up 1 base, with 13 bases separating them. Germline loops: CDR1 MDHEN, CDR2 SYDVKM.

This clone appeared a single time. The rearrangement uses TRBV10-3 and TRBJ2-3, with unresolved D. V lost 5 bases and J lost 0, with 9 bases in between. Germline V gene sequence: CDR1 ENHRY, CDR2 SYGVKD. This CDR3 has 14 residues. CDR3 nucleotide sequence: TGTGCCATCAGTCCCCAGGTTAGCACAGATACGCAGTATTTT. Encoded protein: CAISPQVSTDTQYF.

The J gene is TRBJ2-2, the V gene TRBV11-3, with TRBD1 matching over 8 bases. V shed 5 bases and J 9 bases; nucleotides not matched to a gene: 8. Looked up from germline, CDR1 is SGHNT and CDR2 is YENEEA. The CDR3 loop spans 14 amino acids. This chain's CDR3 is CASSQGAASRELFF. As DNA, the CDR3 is TGTGCCAGCAGCCAGGGGGCGGCGTCCAGGGAGCTGTTTTTT.

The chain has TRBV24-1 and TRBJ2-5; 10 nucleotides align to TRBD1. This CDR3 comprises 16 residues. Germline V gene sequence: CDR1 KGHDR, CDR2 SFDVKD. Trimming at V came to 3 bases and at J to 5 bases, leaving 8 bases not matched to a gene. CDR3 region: CATSDGTGVSAETQYF. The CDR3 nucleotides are TGTGCCACCAGTGATGGGACAGGGGTATCGGCGGAGACCCAGTACTTC.

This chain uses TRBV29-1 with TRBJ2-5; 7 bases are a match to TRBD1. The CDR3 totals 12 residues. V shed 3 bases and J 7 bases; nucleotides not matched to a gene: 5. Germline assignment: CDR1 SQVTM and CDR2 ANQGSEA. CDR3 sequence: CSVDRDSPTQYF. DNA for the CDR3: TGCAGCGTTGATAGGGACAGTCCGACCCAGTACTTC.

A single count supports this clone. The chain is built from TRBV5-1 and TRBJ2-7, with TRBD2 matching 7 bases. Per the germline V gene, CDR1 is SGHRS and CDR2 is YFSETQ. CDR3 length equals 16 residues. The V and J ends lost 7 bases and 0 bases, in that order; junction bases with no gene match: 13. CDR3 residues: CASSLFPGGGSYEQYF. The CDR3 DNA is TGCGCCAGCTCCCTCTTTCCTGGCGGGGGCTCCTACGAGCAGTACTTC.

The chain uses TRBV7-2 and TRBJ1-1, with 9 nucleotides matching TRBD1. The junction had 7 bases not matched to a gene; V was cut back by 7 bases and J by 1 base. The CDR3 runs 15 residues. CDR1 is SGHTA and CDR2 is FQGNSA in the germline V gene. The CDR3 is CASMPRQGGNTEAFF. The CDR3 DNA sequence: TGTGCCAGCATGCCGAGACAGGGGGGGAACACTGAAGCTTTCTTT.

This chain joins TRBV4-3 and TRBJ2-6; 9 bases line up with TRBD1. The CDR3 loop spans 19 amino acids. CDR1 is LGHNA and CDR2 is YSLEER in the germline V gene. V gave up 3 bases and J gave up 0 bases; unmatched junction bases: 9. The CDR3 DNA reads TGCGCCAGCAGCCAGGGACAGGGAGTGGGAATCTCTGGGGCCAACGTCCTGACTTTC. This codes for CASSQGQGVGISGANVLTF.

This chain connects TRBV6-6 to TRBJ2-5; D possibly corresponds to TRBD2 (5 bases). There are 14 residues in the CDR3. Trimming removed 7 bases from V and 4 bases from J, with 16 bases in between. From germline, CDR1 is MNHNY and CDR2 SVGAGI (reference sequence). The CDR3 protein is CASTESPAGETQYF. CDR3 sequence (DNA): TGTGCCAGCACCGAAAGTCCCGCGGGAGAGACCCAGTACTTC.

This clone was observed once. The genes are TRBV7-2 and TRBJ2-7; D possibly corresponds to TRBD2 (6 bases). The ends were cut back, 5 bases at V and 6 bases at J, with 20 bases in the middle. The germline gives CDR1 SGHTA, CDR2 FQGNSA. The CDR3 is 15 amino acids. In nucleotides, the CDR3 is TGTGCCAGCAGCCCTCTGTCGGCGGGATCCGGCGAGCAGTACTTC. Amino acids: CASSPLSAGSGEQYF.

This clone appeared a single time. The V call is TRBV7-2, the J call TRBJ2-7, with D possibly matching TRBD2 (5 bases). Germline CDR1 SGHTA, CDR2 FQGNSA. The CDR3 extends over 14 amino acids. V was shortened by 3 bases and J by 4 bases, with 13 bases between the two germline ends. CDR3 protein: CASSLGLTIYEQYF. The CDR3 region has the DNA TGTGCCAGCAGCTTGGGCCTGACTATTTACGAGCAGTACTTC.

CDR3 protein: CASRQGFWAFF. Here the CDR3 DNA reads TGTGCCAGCAGACAGGGGTTTTGGGCTTTCTTT. The chain has TRBV3-1 (or the pseudogene TRBV3-2) and TRBJ1-1; TRBD1 matches at 7 bases. Germline values: CDR1 LGHDT, CDR2 YNNKEL (reference sequence). The CDR3 has 11 residues. Trimming took 6 bases from V and 11 from J; bases not matched to a gene: 6.

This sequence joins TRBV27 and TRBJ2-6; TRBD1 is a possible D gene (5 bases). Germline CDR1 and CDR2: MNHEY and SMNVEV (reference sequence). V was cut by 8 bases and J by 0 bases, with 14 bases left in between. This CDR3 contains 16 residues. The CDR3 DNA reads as TGTGCCAGCGGTCCGACAGTTAGCTCTGGGGCCAACGTCCTGACTTTC. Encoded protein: CASGPTVSSGANVLTF. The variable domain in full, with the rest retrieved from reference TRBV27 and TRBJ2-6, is EAQVTQNPRYLITVTGKKLTVTCSQNMNHEYMSWYRQDPGLGLRQIYYSMNVEVTDKGDVPEGYKVSRKEKRNFPLILESPSPNQTSLYFCASGPTVSSGANVLTFGAGSRLTVL.

CDR3 protein: CASSINYGYTF. The CDR3 nucleotides are TGTGCCAGCAGCATAAACTATGGCTACACCTTC. The genes are TRBV21-1 and TRBJ1-2. TRBV21-1 is marked as a pseudogene. The CDR3 loop spans 11 amino acids.

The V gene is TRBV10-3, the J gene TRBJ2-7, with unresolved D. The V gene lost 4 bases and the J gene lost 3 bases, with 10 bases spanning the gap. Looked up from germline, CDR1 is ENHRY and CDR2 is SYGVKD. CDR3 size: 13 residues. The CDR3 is CAISGFENYEQYF. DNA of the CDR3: TGTGCCATCAGTGGTTTTGAGAACTACGAGCAGTACTTC.

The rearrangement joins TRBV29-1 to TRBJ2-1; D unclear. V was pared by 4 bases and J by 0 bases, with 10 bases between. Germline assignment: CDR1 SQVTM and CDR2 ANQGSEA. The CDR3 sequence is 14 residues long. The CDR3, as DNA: TGCAGCGTTGGCCAGCGAAGCTCCTACAATGAGCAGTTCTTC. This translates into CSVGQRSSYNEQFF.

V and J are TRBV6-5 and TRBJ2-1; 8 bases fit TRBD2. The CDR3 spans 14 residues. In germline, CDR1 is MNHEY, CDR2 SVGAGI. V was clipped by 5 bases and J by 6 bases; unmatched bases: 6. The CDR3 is CASSRTSRSNEQFF. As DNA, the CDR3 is TGTGCCAGCAGTAGGACTAGCAGAAGCAATGAGCAGTTCTTC.

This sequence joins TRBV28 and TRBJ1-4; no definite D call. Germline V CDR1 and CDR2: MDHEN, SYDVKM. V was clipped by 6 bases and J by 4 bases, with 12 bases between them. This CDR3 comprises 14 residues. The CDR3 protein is CASRPGGSNEKLFF. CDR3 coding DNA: TGTGCCAGCAGACCGGGTGGGAGTAATGAAAAACTGTTTTTT.

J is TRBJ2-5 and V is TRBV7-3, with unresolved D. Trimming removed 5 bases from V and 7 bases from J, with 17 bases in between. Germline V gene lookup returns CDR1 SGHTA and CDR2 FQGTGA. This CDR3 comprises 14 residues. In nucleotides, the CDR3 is TGTGCCAGCAGCCTGACTGGAGAAGCACCGACCCAGTACTTC. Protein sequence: CASSLTGEAPTQYF.

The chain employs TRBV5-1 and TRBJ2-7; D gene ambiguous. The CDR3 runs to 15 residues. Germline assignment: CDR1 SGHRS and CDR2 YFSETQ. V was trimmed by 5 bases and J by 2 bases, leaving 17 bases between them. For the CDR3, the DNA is TGCGCCAGCAGTCCCGACACAACCATAGCCTACGAGCAGTACTTC. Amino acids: CASSPDTTIAYEQYF.

CDR3 sequence: CASSLGTGSTGELFF. The DNA of the CDR3 is TGCGCCAGCAGCTTGGGAACAGGGTCCACCGGGGAGCTGTTTTTT. V and J are TRBV5-1 and TRBJ2-2, with D perhaps matching TRBD1 (6 bases). The CDR3 sequence is 15 residues long. V lost 0 bases and J lost 4, with 10 bases in between. The germline CDR1 and CDR2 sequences are SGHRS and YFSETQ.

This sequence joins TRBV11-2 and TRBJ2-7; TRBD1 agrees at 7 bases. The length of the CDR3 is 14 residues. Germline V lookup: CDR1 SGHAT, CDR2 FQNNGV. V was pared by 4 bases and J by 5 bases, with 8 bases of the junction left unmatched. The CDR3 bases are TGTGCCAGCAGCTCCTTACAGGGGAAGGACGAGCAGTACTTC. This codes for CASSSLQGKDEQYF.

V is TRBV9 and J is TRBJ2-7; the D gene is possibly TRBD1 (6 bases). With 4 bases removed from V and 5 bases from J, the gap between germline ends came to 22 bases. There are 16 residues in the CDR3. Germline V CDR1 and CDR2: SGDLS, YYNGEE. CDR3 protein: CASSTLPGTPADEQYF. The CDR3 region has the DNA TGTGCCAGCAGCACCCTCCCCGGGACACCCGCGGACGAGCAGTACTTC.

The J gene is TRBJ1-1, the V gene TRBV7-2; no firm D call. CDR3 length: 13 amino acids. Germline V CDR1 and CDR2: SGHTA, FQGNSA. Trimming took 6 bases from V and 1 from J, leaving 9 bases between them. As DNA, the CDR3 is TGTGCCAGCAGAACCCGAGAGAACACTGAAGCTTTCTTT. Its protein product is CASRTRENTEAFF. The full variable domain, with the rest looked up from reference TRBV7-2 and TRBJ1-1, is GAGVSQSPSNKVTEKGKDVELRCDPISGHTALYWYRQSLGQGLEFLIYFQGNSAPDKSGLPSDRFSAERTGGSVSTLTIQRTQQEDSAVYLCASRTRENTEAFFGQGTRLTVV.